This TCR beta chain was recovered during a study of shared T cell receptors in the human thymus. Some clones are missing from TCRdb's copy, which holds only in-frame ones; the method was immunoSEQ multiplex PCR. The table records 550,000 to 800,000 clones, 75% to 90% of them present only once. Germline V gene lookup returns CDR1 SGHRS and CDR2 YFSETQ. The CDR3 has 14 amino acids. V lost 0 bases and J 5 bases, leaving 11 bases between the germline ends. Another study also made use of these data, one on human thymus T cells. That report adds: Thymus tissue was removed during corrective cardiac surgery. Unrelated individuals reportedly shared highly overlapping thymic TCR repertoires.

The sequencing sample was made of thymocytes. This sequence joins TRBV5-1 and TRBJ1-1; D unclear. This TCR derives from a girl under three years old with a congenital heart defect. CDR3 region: CASSLGGKPTEAFF. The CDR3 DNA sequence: TGCGCCAGCAGCTTGGGCGGGAAACCAACTGAAGCTTTCTTT.